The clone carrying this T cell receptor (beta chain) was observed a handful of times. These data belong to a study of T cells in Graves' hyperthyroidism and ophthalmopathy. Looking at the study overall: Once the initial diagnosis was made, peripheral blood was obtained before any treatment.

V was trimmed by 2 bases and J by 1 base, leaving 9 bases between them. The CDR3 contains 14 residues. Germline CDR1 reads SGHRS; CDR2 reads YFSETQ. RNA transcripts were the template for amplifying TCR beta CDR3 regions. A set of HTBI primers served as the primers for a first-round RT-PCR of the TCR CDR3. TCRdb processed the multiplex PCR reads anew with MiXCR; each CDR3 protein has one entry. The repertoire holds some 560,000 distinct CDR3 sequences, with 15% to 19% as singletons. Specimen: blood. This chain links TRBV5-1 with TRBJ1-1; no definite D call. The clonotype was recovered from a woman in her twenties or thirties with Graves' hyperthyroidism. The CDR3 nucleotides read TGCGCCAGCAGCTTAGAAGCAACGAACACTGAAGCTTTCTTT. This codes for CASSLEATNTEAFF.